This TCR beta chain was captured by sequencing in a study of blood T cell repertoires in COVID-19. Study summary: Sites across the United States, Italy and Spain contributed samples from acute and convalescent COVID-19. From T cells, B-cell-depleted T cells, or PBMCs came the material, which was cDNA or gDNA.

In the source study's methods: Quantification of nucleated cells was approximated via reference gene primer amplification. Assay used: immunoSEQ multiplex PCR; TCRdb lists only in-frame clones, some missing. V, J and clone size are taken as reported in that table, and D and trimming were inferred from the DNA itself. The sample records tens of thousands of clones, 88% being singletons. The germline V gene has CDR1 MNHEY and CDR2 SVGEGT. Losses at the gene ends were 5 bases for V and 0 bases for J; bases not matched to a gene: 8. This CDR3 has 17 amino acids. Sequenced material: peripheral blood. This receptor was obtained from a human donor in a cohort sampled during active COVID-19. This sequence joins TRBV6-2 or TRBV6-3 and TRBJ2-1; 9 positions match TRBD1. The CDR3 here is CASSGDRARGSYNEQFF. The CDR3 nucleotides are TGTGCCAGCAGTGGGGACAGGGCCCGAGGCTCCTACAATGAGCAGTTCTTC.